This TCR beta chain is from a study of T cell responses to AZD1222 COVID-19 vaccine. CDR1 MGHRA and CDR2 YSYEKL come from the germline V gene. The V gene lost 0 bases and the J gene lost 8 bases, with 17 bases spanning the gap. This CDR3 spans 16 amino acids. Data came from immunoSEQ multiplex PCR; TCRdb stores just in-frame clones and leaves some out. The sample includes roughly 180,000 clones, just over 90% of them seen just once. The receptor comes from an adult who received the AZD1222 COVID-19 vaccine. The chain is built from TRBV4-1 and TRBJ2-1; TRBD1 might be the D (6 bases). Sample: peripheral blood, taken 28 days after the second AZD1222 dose. CDR3 sequence reads: CASSQDQDKGVDEQFF. CDR3 sequence (DNA): TGCGCCAGCAGCCAAGATCAGGATAAGGGGGTCGATGAGCAGTTCTTC.